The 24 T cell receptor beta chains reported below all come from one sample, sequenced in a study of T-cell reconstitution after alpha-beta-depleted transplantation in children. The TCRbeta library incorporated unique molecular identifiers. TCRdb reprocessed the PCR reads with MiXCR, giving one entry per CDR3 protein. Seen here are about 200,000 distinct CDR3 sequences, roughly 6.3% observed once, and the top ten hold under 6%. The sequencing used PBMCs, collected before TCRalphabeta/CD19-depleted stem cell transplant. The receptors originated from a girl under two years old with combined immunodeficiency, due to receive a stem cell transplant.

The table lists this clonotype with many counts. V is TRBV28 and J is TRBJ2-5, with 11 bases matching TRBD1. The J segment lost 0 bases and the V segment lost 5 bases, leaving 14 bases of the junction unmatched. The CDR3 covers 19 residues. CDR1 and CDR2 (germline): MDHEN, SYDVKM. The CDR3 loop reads CASSPQSDRGLGYQETQYF. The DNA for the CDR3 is TGTGCCAGCAGTCCTCAATCGGACAGGGGGCTGGGGTACCAAGAGACCCAGTACTTC.

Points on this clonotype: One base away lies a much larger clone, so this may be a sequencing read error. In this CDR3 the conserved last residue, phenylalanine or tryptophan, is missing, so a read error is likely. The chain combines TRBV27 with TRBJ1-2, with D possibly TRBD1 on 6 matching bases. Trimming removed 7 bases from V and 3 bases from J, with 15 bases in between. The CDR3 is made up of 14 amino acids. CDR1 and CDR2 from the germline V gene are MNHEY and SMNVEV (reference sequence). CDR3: CASTSQGGDYGYTY. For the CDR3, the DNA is TGTGCCAGCACTTCACAGGGCGGAGACTATGGCTACACCTAC.

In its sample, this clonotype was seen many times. In DNA, the CDR3 is TGTGCCAGCAGCCATAGGTCGGGCTCCTACAATGAGCAGTTCTTC. As protein: CASSHRSGSYNEQFF. This chain connects TRBV4-2 to TRBJ2-1; no clear D. CDR3 length: 15 residues. Trimming stripped 3 bases from V and 0 bases from J, with 9 bases between. Germline CDR1 reads LGHNA; CDR2 reads YNFKEQ.

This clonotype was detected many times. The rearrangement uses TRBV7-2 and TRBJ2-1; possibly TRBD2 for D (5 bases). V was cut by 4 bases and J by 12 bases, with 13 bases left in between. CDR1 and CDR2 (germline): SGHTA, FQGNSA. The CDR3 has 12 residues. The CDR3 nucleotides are TGTGCCAGCAGCTCCCTAGCATCAGTGCAGTTCTTC. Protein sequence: CASSSLASVQFF.

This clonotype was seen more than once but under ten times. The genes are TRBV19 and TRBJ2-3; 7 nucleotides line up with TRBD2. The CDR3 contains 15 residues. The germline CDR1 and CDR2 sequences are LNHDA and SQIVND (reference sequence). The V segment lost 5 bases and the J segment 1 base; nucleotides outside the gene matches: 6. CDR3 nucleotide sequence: TGTGCCAGTAGTCTTCGCGGGGGACGCACAGATACGCAGTATTTT. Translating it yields CASSLRGGRTDTQYF.

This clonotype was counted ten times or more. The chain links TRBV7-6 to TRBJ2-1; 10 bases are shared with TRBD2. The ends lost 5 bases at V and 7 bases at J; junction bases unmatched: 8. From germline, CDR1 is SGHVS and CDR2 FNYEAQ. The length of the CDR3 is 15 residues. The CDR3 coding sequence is TGTGCCAGCAGCCTCCTAGCGGGAGTGGAAAATGAGCAGTTCTTC. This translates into CASSLLAGVENEQFF.

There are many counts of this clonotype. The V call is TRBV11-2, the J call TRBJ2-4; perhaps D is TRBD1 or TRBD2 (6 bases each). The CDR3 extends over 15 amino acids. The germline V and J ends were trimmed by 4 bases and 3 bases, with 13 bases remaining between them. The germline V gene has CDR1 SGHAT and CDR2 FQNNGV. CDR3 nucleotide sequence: TGTGCCAGCAGCTCCTTGAGGGGGGACAAAAACATTCAGTACTTC. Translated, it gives CASSSLRGDKNIQYF.

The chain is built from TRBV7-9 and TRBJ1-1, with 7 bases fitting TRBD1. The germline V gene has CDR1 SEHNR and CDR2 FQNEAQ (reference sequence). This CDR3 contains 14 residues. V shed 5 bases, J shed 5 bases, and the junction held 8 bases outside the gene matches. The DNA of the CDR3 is TGTGCCAGCAGCCCTATCCGGGGACAGACTGAAGCTTTCTTT. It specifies CASSPIRGQTEAFF.

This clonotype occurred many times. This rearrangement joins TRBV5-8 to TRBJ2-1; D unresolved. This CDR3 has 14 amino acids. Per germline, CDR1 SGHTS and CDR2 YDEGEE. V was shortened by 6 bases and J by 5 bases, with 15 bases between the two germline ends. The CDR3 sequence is CASNQELGHNEQFF. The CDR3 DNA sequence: TGTGCCAGCAACCAGGAGTTGGGCCACAATGAGCAGTTCTTC.

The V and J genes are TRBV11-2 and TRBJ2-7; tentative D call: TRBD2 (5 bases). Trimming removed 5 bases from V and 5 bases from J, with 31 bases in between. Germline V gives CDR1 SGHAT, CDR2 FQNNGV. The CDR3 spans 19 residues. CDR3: CASSPLRAMIGRFRNEQYF. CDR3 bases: TGTGCCAGCAGCCCCCTGAGGGCGATGATCGGGCGGTTTAGGAACGAGCAGTACTTC. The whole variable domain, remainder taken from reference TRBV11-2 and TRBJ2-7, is EAGVAQSPRYKIIEKRQSVAFWCNPISGHATLYWYQQILGQGPKLLIQFQNNGVVDDSQLPKDRFSAERLKGVDSTLKIQPAKLEDSAVYLCASSPLRAMIGRFRNEQYFGPGTRLTVT.

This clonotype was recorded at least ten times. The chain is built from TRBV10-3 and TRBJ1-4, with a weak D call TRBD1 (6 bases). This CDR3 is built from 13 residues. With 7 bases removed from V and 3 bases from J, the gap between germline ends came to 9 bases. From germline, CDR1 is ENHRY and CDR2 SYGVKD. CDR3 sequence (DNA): TGTGCCATCAAAGGACAGTCTAATGAAAAACTGTTTTTT. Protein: CAIKGQSNEKLFF.

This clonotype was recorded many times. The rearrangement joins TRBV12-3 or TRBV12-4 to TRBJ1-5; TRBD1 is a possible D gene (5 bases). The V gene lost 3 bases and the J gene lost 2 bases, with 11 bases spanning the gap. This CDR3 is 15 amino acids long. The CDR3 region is CASSLGVIGNQPQHF. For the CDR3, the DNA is TGTGCCAGCAGTTTGGGGGTGATCGGCAATCAGCCCCAGCATTTT.

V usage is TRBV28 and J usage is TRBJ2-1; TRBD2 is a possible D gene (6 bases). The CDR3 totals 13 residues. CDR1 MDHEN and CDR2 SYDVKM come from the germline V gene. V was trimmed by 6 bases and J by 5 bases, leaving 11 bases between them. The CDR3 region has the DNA TGTGCCAGCAGACCAGGAGGGCACAATGAGCAGTTCTTC. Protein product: CASRPGGHNEQFF.

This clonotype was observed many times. CDR3 sequence: CASSLGRETQYF. CDR3 DNA: TGTGCCAGCAGCTTAGGTCGGGAGACCCAGTACTTC. The chain employs TRBV7-2 and TRBJ2-5; D uncertain. The length of the CDR3 is 12 residues. CDR1 is SGHTA, CDR2 FQGNSA, per germline. V was pared by 1 base and J by 5 bases, with 5 bases between.

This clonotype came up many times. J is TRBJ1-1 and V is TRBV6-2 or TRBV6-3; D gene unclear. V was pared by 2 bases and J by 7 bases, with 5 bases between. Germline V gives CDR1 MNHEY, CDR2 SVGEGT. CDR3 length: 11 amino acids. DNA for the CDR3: TGTGCCAGCAGTTACGGCGGTGAAGCTTTCTTT. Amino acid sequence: CASSYGGEAFF.

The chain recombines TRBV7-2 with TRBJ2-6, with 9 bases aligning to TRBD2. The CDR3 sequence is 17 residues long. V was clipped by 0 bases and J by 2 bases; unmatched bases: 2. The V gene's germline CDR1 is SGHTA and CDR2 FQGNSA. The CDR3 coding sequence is TGTGCCAGCAGCTTAGCTGGCGGGGGGGCTGGGGCCAACGTCCTGACTTTC. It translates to CASSLAGGGAGANVLTF.

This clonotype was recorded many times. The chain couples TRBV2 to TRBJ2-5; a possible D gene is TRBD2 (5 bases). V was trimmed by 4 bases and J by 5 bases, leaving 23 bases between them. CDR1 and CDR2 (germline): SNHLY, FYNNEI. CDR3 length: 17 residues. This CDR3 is CASSVLVASLSGETQYF. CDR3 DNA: TGTGCCAGCAGTGTTTTGGTAGCGAGCTTATCGGGGGAGACCCAGTACTTC.

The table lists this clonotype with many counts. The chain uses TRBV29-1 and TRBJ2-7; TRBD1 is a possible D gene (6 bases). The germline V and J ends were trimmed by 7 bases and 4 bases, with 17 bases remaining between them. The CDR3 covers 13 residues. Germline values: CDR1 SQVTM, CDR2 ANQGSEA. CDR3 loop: CSAMTGFGYEQYF. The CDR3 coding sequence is TGCAGCGCTATGACAGGCTTCGGGTACGAGCAGTACTTC.

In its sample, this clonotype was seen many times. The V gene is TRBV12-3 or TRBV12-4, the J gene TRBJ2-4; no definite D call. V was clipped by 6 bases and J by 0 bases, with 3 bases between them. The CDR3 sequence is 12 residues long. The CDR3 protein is CASREAKNIQYF. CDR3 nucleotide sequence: TGTGCCAGCAGGGAAGCCAAAAACATTCAGTACTTC.

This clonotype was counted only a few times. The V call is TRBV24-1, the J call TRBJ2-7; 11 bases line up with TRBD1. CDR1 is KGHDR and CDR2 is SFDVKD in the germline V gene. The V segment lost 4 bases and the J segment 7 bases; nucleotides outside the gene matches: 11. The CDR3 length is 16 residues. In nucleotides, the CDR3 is TGTGCCACCAGTGACCCAGGCGGGACAGGGGGGGAAGAGCAGTACTTC. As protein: CATSDPGGTGGEEQYF.

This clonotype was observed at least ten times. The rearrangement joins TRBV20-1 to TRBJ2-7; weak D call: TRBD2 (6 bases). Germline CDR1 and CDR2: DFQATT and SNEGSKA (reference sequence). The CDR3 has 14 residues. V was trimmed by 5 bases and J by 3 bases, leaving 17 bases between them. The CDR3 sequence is CSAAREWLRYEQYF. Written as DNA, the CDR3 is TGCAGTGCTGCCCGGGAGTGGTTGCGCTACGAGCAGTACTTC.

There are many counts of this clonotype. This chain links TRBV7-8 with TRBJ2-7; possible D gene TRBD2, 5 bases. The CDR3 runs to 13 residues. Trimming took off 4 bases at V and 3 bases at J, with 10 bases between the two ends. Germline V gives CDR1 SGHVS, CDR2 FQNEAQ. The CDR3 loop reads CASSYRTYYEQYF. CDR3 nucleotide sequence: TGTGCCAGCAGCTACCGGACTTACTACGAGCAGTACTTC.

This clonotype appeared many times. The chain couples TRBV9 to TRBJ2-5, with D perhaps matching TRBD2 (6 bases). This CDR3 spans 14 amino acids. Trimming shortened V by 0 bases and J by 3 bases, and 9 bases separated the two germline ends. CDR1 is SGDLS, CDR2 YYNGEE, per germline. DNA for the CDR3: TGTGCCAGCAGCGTAGTGGAGCGGGAAGAGACCCAGTACTTC. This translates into CASSVVEREETQYF.

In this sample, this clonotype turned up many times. This CDR3 is CASSSRALEAFF. The CDR3 region has the DNA TGTGCCAGCAGCTCCAGGGCCCTTGAAGCTTTCTTT. This sequence joins TRBV7-9 and TRBJ1-1; a weak D match, TRBD1 (5 bases). V was trimmed by 4 bases and J by 7 bases, leaving 10 bases between them. Germline lookup yields CDR1 SEHNR and CDR2 FQNEAQ (reference sequence). The CDR3 length is 12 residues. The entire variable domain, with the rest obtained from reference TRBV7-9 and TRBJ1-1, is as follows: DTGVSQNPRHKITKRGQNVTFRCDPISEHNRLYWYRQTLGQGPEFLTYFQNEAQLEKSRLLSDRFSAERPKGSFSTLEIQRTEQGDSAMYLCASSSRALEAFFGQGTRLTVV.